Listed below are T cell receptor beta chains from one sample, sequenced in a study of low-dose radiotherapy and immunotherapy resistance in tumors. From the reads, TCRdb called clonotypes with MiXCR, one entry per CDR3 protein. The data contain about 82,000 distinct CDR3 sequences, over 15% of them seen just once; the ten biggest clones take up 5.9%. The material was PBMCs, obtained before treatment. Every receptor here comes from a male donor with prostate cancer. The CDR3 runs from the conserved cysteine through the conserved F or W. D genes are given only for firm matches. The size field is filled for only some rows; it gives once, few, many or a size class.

CDR3: CASSPDGYEQYF
DNA: TGCGCCAGCAGCCCGGATGGGTACGAGCAGTACTTC
V: TRBV5-1
J: TRBJ2-7
length: 12
size: .
D: .

CDR3: CASSLTGDQYF
DNA: TGTGCCAGCAGCTTAACGGGGGACCAGTACTTC
V: TRBV11-2
J: TRBJ2-5
length: 11
size: .
D: .

CDR3: CASSYSWPSGGADTGELFF
DNA: TGTGCCAGCAGTTACTCCTGGCCCAGCGGGGGGGCCGACACCGGGGAGCTGTTTTTT
V: TRBV6-2/TRBV6-3
J: TRBJ2-2
length: 19
size: .
D: TRBD2

CDR3: CSARTGTSGANVLTF
DNA: TGCAGTGCTCGGACAGGGACCTCTGGGGCCAACGTCCTGACTTTC
V: TRBV20-1
J: TRBJ2-6
length: 15
size: many
D: TRBD1

CDR3: CASSIGQRAPRNEQFF
DNA: TGTGCCAGTAGTATAGGACAGCGGGCCCCCCGGAACGAGCAGTTCTTC
V: TRBV19
J: TRBJ2-1
length: 16
size: many
D: .

CDR3: CASSPGTGNYNEQFF
DNA: TGCGCCAGCAGCCCCGGGACAGGGAACTACAATGAGCAGTTCTTC
V: TRBV4-3
J: TRBJ2-1
length: 15
size: few
D: TRBD1

CDR3: CSARDSWRSRDNSPLHF
DNA: TGCAGTGCTAGAGATTCGTGGCGGAGCAGGGATAATTCACCCCTCCACTTT
V: TRBV20-1
J: TRBJ1-6
length: 17
size: many
D: .

CDR3: CASSLGRIYEQYF
DNA: TGTGCCAGCAGTTTAGGCAGAATCTACGAGCAGTACTTC
V: TRBV28
J: TRBJ2-7
length: 13
size: few
D: .

CDR3: CSARSDSAYEQYF
DNA: TGCAGTGCTAGATCCGACAGCGCCTACGAGCAGTACTTC
V: TRBV20-1
J: TRBJ2-7
length: 13
size: .
D: .

CDR3: CATRTGKSNQPQHF
DNA: TGTGCCACTCGGACAGGGAAAAGCAATCAGCCCCAGCATTTT
V: TRBV24-1
J: TRBJ1-5
length: 14
size: many
D: TRBD1

CDR3: CASSVDRTGELFFF
DNA: .
V: TRBV9
J: TRBJ2-2
length: 14
size: few
D: .

CDR3: CSATTGGYEQYF
DNA: TGCAGTGCAACGACAGGGGGCTACGAGCAGTACTTC
V: TRBV20-1
J: TRBJ2-7
length: 12
size: many
D: TRBD1

CDR3: CASRPGTKNTGELFF
DNA: TGTGCCAGCAGGCCCGGGACAAAGAACACCGGGGAGCTGTTTTTT
V: TRBV7-9
J: TRBJ2-2
length: 15
size: .
D: .

CDR3: CASSPRTEYNEQFF
DNA: TGTGCCAGCAGCCCACGGACAGAATACAATGAGCAGTTCTTC
V: TRBV7-2
J: TRBJ2-1
length: 14
size: many
D: .

CDR3: CASSWLQTYEQYF
DNA: TGTGCCAGCAGCTGGCTGCAGACCTACGAGCAGTACTTC
V: TRBV5-5
J: TRBJ2-7
length: 13
size: many
D: .

CDR3: CASSWTVNTEAFF
DNA: TGTGCCAGCAGCTGGACGGTGAACACTGAAGCTTTCTTT
V: TRBV7-2
J: TRBJ1-1
length: 13
size: many
D: .

CDR3: CASSDVRAPYNEQFF
DNA: TGTGCCAGCAGCGACGTTCGGGCGCCCTACAATGAGCAGTTCTTC
V: TRBV5-8
J: TRBJ2-1
length: 15
size: many
D: .

CDR3: CASSTPRTGNEQFF
DNA: TGTGCCAGTAGTACGCCCCGGACAGGGAATGAGCAGTTCTTC
V: TRBV19
J: TRBJ2-1
length: 14
size: many
D: TRBD1

CDR3: CASSSTGGRQETQYF
DNA: TGTGCCAGCAGCTCAACAGGGGGCAGGCAAGAGACCCAGTACTTC
V: TRBV11-1
J: TRBJ2-5
length: 15
size: many
D: TRBD1

CDR3: CSATGGTQPQHF
DNA: TGCAGTGCAACAGGGGGCACTCAGCCCCAGCATTTT
V: TRBV20-1
J: TRBJ1-5
length: 12
size: few
D: TRBD1

CDR3: CASSPAQGVSYEQYF
DNA: TGTGCCAGCTCACCAGCACAGGGTGTCTCCTACGAGCAGTACTTC
V: TRBV18
J: TRBJ2-7
length: 15
size: many
D: .

CDR3: CASSERFGVAANTGELFF
DNA: TGTGCCAGCAGTGAACGGTTTGGGGTTGCCGCGAACACCGGGGAGCTGTTTTTT
V: TRBV25-1
J: TRBJ2-2
length: 18
size: many
D: .

CDR3: CASSGLGLATNTGELFF
DNA: TGTGCCAGCAGTGGACTGGGACTAGCGACGAACACCGGGGAGCTGTTTTTT
V: TRBV2
J: TRBJ2-2
length: 17
size: many
D: TRBD2

CDR3: CASSRTAGNQPQHF
DNA: TGTGCCAGCAGTCGGACAGCCGGCAATCAGCCCCAGCATTTT
V: TRBV6-5
J: TRBJ1-5
length: 14
size: many
D: .

CDR3: CASSRRGWGDTGELFF
DNA: TGTGCCAGCAGCCGCAGGGGTTGGGGTGACACCGGGGAGCTGTTTTTT
V: TRBV7-8
J: TRBJ2-2
length: 16
size: many
D: .

CDR3: CASSQDYGQETQYF
DNA: TGTGCCAGCAGCCAAGATTATGGACAAGAGACCCAGTACTTC
V: TRBV3-1
J: TRBJ2-5
length: 14
size: many
D: .

CDR3: CSAPGLYTDTQYF
DNA: TGCAGTGCGCCGGGACTGTACACAGATACGCAGTATTTT
V: TRBV20-1
J: TRBJ2-3
length: 13
size: many
D: .

CDR3: CSGGDSRQRTEAFF
DNA: TGCAGCGGCGGGGACAGTCGACAGCGGACTGAAGCTTTCTTT
V: TRBV29-1
J: TRBJ1-1
length: 14
size: many
D: TRBD1

CDR3: CASSLVGYEQYF
DNA: TGTGCCAGCAGCTTAGTGGGTTACGAGCAGTACTTC
V: TRBV7-2
J: TRBJ2-7
length: 12
size: .
D: .

CDR3: CASSSTGQLWGYTF
DNA: TGTGCCAGCAGCTCGACAGGACAACTATGGGGCTACACCTTC
V: TRBV9
J: TRBJ1-2
length: 14
size: many
D: .

CDR3: CASSQTRGSTDTQYF
DNA: TGTGCCAGCAGCCAAACGCGGGGGAGCACAGATACGCAGTATTTT
V: TRBV7-9
J: TRBJ2-3
length: 15
size: many
D: TRBD2

CDR3: CASSDKRTAFNEQFF
DNA: TGTGCCAGCAGCGATAAAAGGACTGCCTTTAATGAGCAGTTCTTC
V: TRBV14
J: TRBJ2-1
length: 15
size: many
D: .

CDR3: CSASSGGTNYGYTF
DNA: TGCAGTGCTAGTTCAGGGGGAACTAACTATGGCTACACCTTC
V: TRBV20-1
J: TRBJ1-2
length: 14
size: many
D: TRBD1

CDR3: CASSQGNLEAFF
DNA: TGTGCCAGCAGCCAAGGGAACTTAGAAGCTTTCTTT
V: TRBV3-1
J: TRBJ1-1
length: 12
size: many
D: .